This TCR beta chain was observed in a study of molecular identifiers for immune sequencing clone quantification. Generation of bulk TCR libraries relied on previously described methods and listed TCR primers. TCRdb reanalysed the PCR reads using MiXCR and keeps one entry per CDR3 protein. The table includes around 460,000 distinct CDR3 sequences, roughly 26% detected once. Many counts were recorded for this clonotype. The sample comprised naive CD8+ T cells from blood, with Jurkat cell RNA spiked in. Subset in this sample: FACS-sorted CD8+CD4-CCR7+CD45RA+ naive T cells. This TCR came from a human donor in good health. Some libraries in this study had Jurkat cell RNA spiked in.

CDR3 loop: CASRKEGQNTGELFF. The CDR3 bases are TGTGCCAGCAGGAAGGAGGGCCAGAACACCGGGGAGCTGTTTTTT. The rearrangement links TRBV27 to TRBJ2-2, with D maybe TRBD2 (6 bases). CDR3 size: 15 residues. Trimming pared 6 bases from V and 1 base from J, leaving 12 bases between. Germline V lookup: CDR1 MNHEY, CDR2 SMNVEV (reference sequence).